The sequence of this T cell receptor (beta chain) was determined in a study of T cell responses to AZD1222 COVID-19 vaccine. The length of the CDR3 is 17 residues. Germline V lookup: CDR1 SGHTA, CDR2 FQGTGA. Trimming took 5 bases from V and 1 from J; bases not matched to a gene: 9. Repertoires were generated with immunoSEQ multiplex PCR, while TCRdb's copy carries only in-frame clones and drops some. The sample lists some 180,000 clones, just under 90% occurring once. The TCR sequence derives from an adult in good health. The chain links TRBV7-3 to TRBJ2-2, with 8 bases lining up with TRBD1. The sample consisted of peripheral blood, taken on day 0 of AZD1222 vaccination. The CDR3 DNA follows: TGTGCCAGCAGCAAATCAACCGGGACAGGGAACACCGGGGAGCTGTTTTTT. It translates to CASSKSTGTGNTGELFF.